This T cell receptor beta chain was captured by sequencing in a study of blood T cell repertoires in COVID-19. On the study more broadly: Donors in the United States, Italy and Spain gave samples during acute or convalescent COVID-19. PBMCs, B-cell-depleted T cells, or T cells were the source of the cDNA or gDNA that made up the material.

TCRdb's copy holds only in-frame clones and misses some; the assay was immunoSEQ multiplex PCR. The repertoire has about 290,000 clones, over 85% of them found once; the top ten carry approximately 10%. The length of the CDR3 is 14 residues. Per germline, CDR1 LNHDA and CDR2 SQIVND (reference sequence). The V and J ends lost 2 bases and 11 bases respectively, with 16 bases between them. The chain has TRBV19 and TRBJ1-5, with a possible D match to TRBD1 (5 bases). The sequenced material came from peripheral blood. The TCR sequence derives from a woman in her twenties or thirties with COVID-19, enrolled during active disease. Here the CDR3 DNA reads TGTGCCAGTAGTATAAACGGACAACGAAACACCCAGCATTTT. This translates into CASSINGQRNTQHF. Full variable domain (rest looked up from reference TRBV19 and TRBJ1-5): DGGITQSPKYLFRKEGQNVTLSCEQNLNHDAMYWYRQDPGQGLRLIYYSQIVNDFQKGDIAEGYSVSREKKESFPLTVTSAQKNPTAFYLCASSINGQRNTQHFGDGTRLSIL.